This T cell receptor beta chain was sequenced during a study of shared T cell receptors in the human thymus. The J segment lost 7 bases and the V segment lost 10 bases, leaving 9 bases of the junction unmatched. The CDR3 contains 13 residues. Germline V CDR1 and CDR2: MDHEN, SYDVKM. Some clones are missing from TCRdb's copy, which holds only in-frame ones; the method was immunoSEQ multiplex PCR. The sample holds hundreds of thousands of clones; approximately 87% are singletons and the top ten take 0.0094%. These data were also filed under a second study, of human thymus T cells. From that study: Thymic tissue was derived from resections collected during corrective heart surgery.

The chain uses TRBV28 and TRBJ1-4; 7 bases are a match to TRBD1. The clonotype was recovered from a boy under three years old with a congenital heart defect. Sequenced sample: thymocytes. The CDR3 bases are TGTGCCACCCAGACAGGGATGGGTGAAAAACTGTTTTTT. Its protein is CATQTGMGEKLFF. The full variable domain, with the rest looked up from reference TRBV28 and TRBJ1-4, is DVKVTQSSRYLVKRTGEKVFLECVQDMDHENMFWYRQDPGLGLRLIYFSYDVKMKEKGDIPEGYSVSREKKERFSLILESASTNQTSMYLCATQTGMGEKLFFGSGTQLSVL.